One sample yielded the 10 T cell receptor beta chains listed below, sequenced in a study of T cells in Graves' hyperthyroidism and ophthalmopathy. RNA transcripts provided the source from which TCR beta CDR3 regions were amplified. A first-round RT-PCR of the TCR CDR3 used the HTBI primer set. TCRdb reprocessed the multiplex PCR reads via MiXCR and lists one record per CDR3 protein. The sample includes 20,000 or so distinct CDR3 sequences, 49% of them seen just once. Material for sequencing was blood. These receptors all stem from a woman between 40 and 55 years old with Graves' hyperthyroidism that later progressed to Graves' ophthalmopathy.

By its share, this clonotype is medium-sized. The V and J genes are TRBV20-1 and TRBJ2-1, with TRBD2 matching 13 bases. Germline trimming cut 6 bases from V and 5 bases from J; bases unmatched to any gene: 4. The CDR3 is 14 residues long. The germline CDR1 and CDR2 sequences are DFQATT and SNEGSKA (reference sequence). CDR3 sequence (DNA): TGCAGTGCATCGACTAGCGGGAGGAACAATGAGCAGTTCTTC. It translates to CSASTSGRNNEQFF.

Here the CDR3 reads CSATKMGTGGQFF. In nucleotides, the CDR3 is TGCAGTGCTACAAAAATGGGGACAGGGGGGCAGTTCTTC. The V and J genes are TRBV20-1 and TRBJ2-1, with TRBD1 matching 11 bases. The length of the CDR3 is 13 residues. The V and J ends lost 4 bases and 12 bases, in that order; junction bases with no gene match: 8. Germline lookup yields CDR1 DFQATT and CDR2 SNEGSKA (reference sequence).

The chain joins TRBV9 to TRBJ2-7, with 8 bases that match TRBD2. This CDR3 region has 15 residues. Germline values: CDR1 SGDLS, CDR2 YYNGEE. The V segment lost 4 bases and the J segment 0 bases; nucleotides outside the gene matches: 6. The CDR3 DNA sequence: TGTGCCAGCAGCCCTAGCGGGCGACTCTCCTACGAGCAGTACTTC. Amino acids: CASSPSGRLSYEQYF. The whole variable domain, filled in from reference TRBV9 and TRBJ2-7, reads DSGVTQTPKHLITATGQRVTLRCSPRSGDLSVYWYQQSLDQGLQFLIQYYNGEERAKGNILERFSAQQFPDLHSELNLSSLELGDSALYFCASSPSGRLSYEQYFGPGTRLTVT.

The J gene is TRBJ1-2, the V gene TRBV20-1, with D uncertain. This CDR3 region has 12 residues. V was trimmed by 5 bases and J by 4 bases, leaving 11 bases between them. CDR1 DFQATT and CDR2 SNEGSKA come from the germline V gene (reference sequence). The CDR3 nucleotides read TGCAGTGCTGGGGAGTCGATCTATGGCTACACCTTC. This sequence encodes CSAGESIYGYTF.

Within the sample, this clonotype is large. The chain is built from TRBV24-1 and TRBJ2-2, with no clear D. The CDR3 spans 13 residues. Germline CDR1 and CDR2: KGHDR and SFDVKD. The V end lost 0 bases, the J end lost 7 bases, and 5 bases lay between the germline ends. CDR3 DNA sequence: TGTGCCACCAGTGATTTGTGGGGCGGGGAGCTGTTTTTT. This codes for CATSDLWGGELFF.

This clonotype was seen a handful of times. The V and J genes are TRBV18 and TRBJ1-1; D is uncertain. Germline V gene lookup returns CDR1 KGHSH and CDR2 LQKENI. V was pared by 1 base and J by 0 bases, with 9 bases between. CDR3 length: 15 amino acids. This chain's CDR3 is CASSPRSSLNTEAFF. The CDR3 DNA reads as TGTGCCAGCTCACCACGAAGTAGTCTGAACACTGAAGCTTTCTTT.

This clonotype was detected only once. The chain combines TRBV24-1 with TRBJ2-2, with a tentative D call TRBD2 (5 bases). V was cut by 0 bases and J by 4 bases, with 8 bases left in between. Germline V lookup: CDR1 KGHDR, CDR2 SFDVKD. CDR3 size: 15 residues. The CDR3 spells CATSDLQSGTGELFF. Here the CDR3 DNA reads TGTGCCACCAGTGATTTGCAGAGCGGCACCGGGGAGCTGTTTTTT.

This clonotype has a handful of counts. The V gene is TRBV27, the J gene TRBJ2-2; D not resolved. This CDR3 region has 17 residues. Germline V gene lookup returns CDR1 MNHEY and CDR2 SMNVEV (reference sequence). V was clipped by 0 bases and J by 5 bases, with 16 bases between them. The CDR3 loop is CASSLSPRGGSTGELFF. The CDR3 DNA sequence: TGTGCCAGCAGTTTATCCCCCAGAGGTGGTTCTACCGGGGAGCTGTTTTTT.

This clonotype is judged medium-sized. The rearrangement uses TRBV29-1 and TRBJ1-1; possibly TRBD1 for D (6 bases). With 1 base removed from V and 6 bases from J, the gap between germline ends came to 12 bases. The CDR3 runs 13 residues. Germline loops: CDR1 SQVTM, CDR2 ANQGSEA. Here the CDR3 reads CSVEAGTPPEAFF. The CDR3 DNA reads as TGCAGCGTTGAAGCCGGGACACCCCCTGAAGCTTTCTTT.

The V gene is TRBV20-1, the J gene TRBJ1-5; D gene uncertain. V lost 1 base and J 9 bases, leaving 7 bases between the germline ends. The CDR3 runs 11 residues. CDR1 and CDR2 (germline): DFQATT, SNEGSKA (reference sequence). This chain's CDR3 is CSARVEGPQHF. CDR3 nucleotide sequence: TGCAGTGCTAGAGTGGAGGGGCCCCAGCATTTT.